The clone carrying this T cell receptor (beta chain) came up once. V dropped 6 bases and J dropped 6; count of bases not matched to a gene: 8. Germline CDR1 SQVTM, CDR2 ANQGSEA. The CDR3 loop spans 14 amino acids. These data are taken from a study of OX40 agonist ivuxolimab in advanced cancers. Some clones are missing from TCRdb's copy, which holds only in-frame ones; the method was immunoSEQ multiplex PCR. The data contain tens of thousands of clones, about 91% of them singletons. The receptor comes from an adult with an advanced solid tumor such as melanoma, head and neck, liver or kidney cancer. The chain uses TRBV29-1 and TRBJ2-3, with 11 bases identical to TRBD1. Sequencing used CD4+ or CD8+ T cells sorted from blood, obtained in a trial of the OX40 agonist ivuxolimab. The CDR3: CSVNPGQGVDTQYF. CDR3 coding DNA: TGCAGCGTCAATCCGGGACAGGGGGTGGATACGCAGTATTTT.